The clone carrying this T cell receptor beta chain was observed at least ten times. Its antigen is as yet unknown. The data stem from a study of T cells in Graves' hyperthyroidism and ophthalmopathy. Overall study context: Before treatment of any kind, peripheral blood was taken at initial diagnosis.

There were TCR beta CDR3 regions amplified from RNA transcripts. In the first-round RT-PCR of the TCR CDR3, the HTBI primer set was used. TCRdb called the multiplex PCR reads again in MiXCR, with one record for every CDR3 protein. The sample gives hundreds of thousands of distinct CDR3 sequences, under 20% of which show up once; approximately 16% is in the top ten. Overall study results and limits: The model anticipated ophthalmopathy a median about 7.1 months pre-onset.

This CDR3 has 15 residues. Deletions cut 2 bases from V and 0 bases from J, with 8 bases between. CDR1 SGHAT and CDR2 FQDESV come from the germline V gene (reference sequence). The study enrolled patients aged 18 to 65 with newly diagnosed hyperthyroidism of under 2 months' duration. The receptor comes from a woman aged 45-59 years with Graves' hyperthyroidism that later progressed to Graves' ophthalmopathy. J is TRBJ2-1 and V is TRBV11-1; D call uncertain. The sample was blood. The CDR3 coding sequence is TGTGCCAGCAGCTTACGACGGTTCTCCTACAATGAGCAGTTCTTC. Translation: CASSLRRFSYNEQFF.